This TCR beta chain was obtained from a study of OX40 agonist ivuxolimab in advanced cancers. From germline, CDR1 is KGHSH and CDR2 LQKENI. This CDR3 contains 13 residues. V gave up 3 bases and J gave up 0 bases, with 6 bases separating them. Libraries were prepared by immunoSEQ multiplex PCR; TCRdb keeps only in-frame clonotypes and omits some of them. Of about 110,000 clones in the sample, under 95% were seen once. The material was CD4+ or CD8+ T cells sorted from blood, obtained in a trial of the OX40 agonist ivuxolimab. This TCR came from an adult with an advanced solid tumor such as melanoma, head and neck, liver or kidney cancer. V gene TRBV18 combines with J gene TRBJ2-7; either TRBD1 or TRBD2 may fit D (5 bases each). CDR3: CASSPGTSYEQYF. In nucleotides, the CDR3 is TGTGCCAGCTCACCCGGGACCTCCTACGAGCAGTACTTC. Variable domain in full (rest from reference TRBV18 and TRBJ2-7): NAGVMQNPRHLVRRRGQEARLRCSPMKGHSHVYWYRQLPEEGLKFMVYLQKENIIDESGMPKERFSAEFPKEGPSILRIQQVVRGDSAAYFCASSPGTSYEQYFGPGTRLTVT.